This TCR beta chain was identified during a study of cytomegalovirus exposure and HLA in healthy donors. Study details: In a later analysis, the 90 to 150 validation repertoires were reported to have used the same platform as the 650 to 800 first-cohort repertoires.

The method was immunoSEQ multiplex PCR; TCRdb's version includes in-frame clones alone and lacks a portion of them. The sample shows tens of thousands of clones, roughly 90% of them seen only once. The length of the CDR3 is 15 residues. Looked up from germline, CDR1 is KGHSH and CDR2 is LQKENI. The V segment lost 4 bases and the J segment 6 bases; nucleotides outside the gene matches: 7. On this clone: Its antigen is currently unknown.

Study conclusions and caveats: The study listed roughly 160 cytomegalovirus-associated TCR beta chains. It was found in a later analysis that first-cohort TCR clusters tended to co-occur in the 130 or so validation repertoires.

This TCR came from a young woman in good health and CMV-seronegative. V and J are TRBV18 and TRBJ1-1, with 11 positions matching TRBD1. Sequencing was performed on PBMCs. The DNA of the CDR3 is TGTGCCAGCTCACTATACGGGACAGGGGGAGCTGAAGCTTTCTTT. It codes for CASSLYGTGGAEAFF.